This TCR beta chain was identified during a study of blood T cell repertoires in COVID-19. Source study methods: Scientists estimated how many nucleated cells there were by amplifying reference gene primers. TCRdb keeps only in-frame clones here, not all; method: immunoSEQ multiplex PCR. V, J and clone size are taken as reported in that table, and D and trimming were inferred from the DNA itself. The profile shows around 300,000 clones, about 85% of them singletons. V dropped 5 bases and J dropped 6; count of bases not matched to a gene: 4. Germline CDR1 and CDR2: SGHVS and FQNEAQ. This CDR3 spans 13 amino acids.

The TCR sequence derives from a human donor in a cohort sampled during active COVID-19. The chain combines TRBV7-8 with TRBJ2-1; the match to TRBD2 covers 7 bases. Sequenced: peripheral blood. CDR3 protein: CASSRREGNEQFF. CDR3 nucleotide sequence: TGTGCCAGCAGCCGCAGGGAGGGCAATGAGCAGTTCTTC.